This T cell receptor (beta chain) was found in a study of blood T cells in healthy people across ages. Study results and limitations: Donors of long life had a larger count of naive CD4+ cells and greater diversity than aged donors.

This clonotype appeared a few times. Its specificity is unknown. Next came a second PCR, run for about 7 to 12 cycles, which used a sample-barcoded 5' primer along with a J-beta primer mix. Every sample gave at least 3 million paired-end reads containing CDR3. TCRdb analysed the 5' RACE reads with MiXCR anew, one entry per CDR3 protein. The sample shows 1.8 million or so distinct CDR3 sequences, around 42% of them seen only once. Germline CDR1 LGHNA, CDR2 YSLEER. This CDR3 contains 13 residues. The germline V and J ends were trimmed by 1 base and 6 bases, with 8 bases remaining between them. The TCR comes from a human donor in good health. The gene calls are TRBV4-3 and TRBJ2-3; D gene ambiguous. Sequencing used blood. The CDR3 loop is CASSQVDSDTQYF. CDR3 bases: TGCGCCAGCAGCCAAGTAGATAGCGATACGCAGTATTTT.